The 2 T cell receptor beta chains presented below share a single source sample, sequenced in a study of blood T cell repertoires in COVID-19. This table comes from immunoSEQ multiplex PCR, and its TCRdb copy is limited to in-frame clones, with some not included. The table includes approximately 160,000 clones, approximately 87% detected once. The sequenced sample consisted of peripheral blood. The origin of the receptors is an older woman with acute or convalescent COVID-19.

This clone was observed once. This chain uses TRBV2 with TRBJ2-1; D remains ambiguous. CDR3 length: 13 amino acids. The V gene lost 7 bases and the J gene lost 4 bases, with 11 bases spanning the gap. Germline values: CDR1 SNHLY, CDR2 FYNNEI. The CDR3 DNA sequence: TGTGCCAGCACTTTTCGAGTTTACAATGAGCAGTTCTTC. Its protein is CASTFRVYNEQFF.

CDR3 DNA sequence: TGTGCTAGTGCCGGGATGGCGAACACTGAAGCTTTCTTT. As protein: CASAGMANTEAFF. The chain combines TRBV12-5 with TRBJ1-1, with D unclear. The V gene's germline CDR1 is LGHNT and CDR2 FRNRAP. V gave up 7 bases and J gave up 1 base, with 10 bases separating them. This CDR3 region has 13 residues.